This is a list of T cell receptor beta chains from one sample in a study of tumor-infiltrating lymphocytes in primary liver carcinoma. TCRdb re-analysed the multiplex PCR reads in MiXCR, keeping a single row per CDR3 protein. The data contain approximately 210,000 distinct CDR3 sequences, almost 65% of them singletons. The sequenced material came from peripheral blood. These receptor sequences come from an older woman with primary liver carcinoma and hepatitis B virus infection. CDR3s include the opening cysteine and the closing phenylalanine or tryptophan. A D gene is named only where the DNA matches it firmly. Size is stated for part of the rows, as once, few or many counts, or as a class when the clone is expanded.

V	D	J	size	DNA	CDR3
TRBV6-5	-	TRBJ1-4	-	TGTGTCAGCAGTTGGATGGCAACTAATGAAAAACTGTTTTTT	CVSSWMATNEKLFF
TRBV20-1	TRBD2	TRBJ2-3	-	TGCAGTGCGCCGGGACTAGCGACCGATACGCAGTATTTT	CSAPGLATDTQYF
TRBV12-3/TRBV12-4	-	TRBJ1-1	-	TGTGCCAGCAGTCCAGGGCCCTGGGGGACTGAAGCTTTCTTT	CASSPGPWGTEAFF
TRBV11-2	-	TRBJ2-7	-	TGTGCTAGCATCTCCAACCGCATGGTTCTCGAGCAGTACTTC	CASISNRMVLEQYF
TRBV7-9	TRBD1	TRBJ2-1	few	TGTGCCAGCAGCCCGAGGGACAGCTCCTACAATGAGCAGTTCTTC	CASSPRDSSYNEQFF
TRBV12-3/TRBV12-4	-	TRBJ1-1	-	TGTGCCAGCAGTTTAAATGCCAAGAACACTGAAGTTTTCTTT	CASSLNAKNTEVFF
TRBV4-1	-	TRBJ1-6	many	TGCGCCAGCAGCCAAGAGGAGCAGGGGAACTCACCCCTCCACTTT	CASSQEEQGNSPLHF
TRBV11-2	-	TRBJ2-5	-	TGTGCCAGCAGCTTCTCAGAGCAGGAGACCCAGTACTTC	CASSFSEQETQYF
TRBV7-9	-	TRBJ2-2	-	TGTGCCAGCAGCTTATCGGGCTTCCCGACCGGGGAGCTGTTTTTT	CASSLSGFPTGELFF
TRBV6-1	TRBD2	TRBJ2-5	many	TGTGCCAGCAGCGAAAGCGGGACGATGGAGACCCAGTACTTC	CASSESGTMETQYF
TRBV4-1	TRBD1	TRBJ2-1	many	TGCGCCAGCAGCCAAACCGGGGACAGGGAGCGGGTTGAGCAGTTCTTC	CASSQTGDRERVEQFF
TRBV28	TRBD2	TRBJ2-5	few	TGTGCCAGCAGTTCCGGGACTAGCGGGAGGTTGAAGACCCAGTACTTC	CASSSGTSGRLKTQYF
TRBV28	TRBD1	TRBJ1-2	-	TGTGCCAGCAGTTCCGGGTCCGGGACAGACTTGAATGGCTACACCTTC	CASSSGSGTDLNGYTF
TRBV5-1	-	TRBJ2-1	-	TGCGCCAGCAGCTTGTGGGACTCCTTCCATGAGCAGTTCTTC	CASSLWDSFHEQFF
TRBV6-5	TRBD1	TRBJ1-5	many	TGTGCCAGCAGTTCCCACAGGGGAGAGAATCAGCCCCAGCATTTT	CASSSHRGENQPQHF
TRBV6-6	TRBD1	TRBJ2-6	-	TGTGCCAGCAGTGGGACAGGAAGAGCTTCTGGGGCCAACGTCCTGACTTTC	CASSGTGRASGANVLTF
TRBV11-1	-	TRBJ2-1	once	TGTGCCAGCAGCCCCCGGCTGGCGGACTCCTACAATGAGCAGTTCTTC	CASSPRLADSYNEQFF
TRBV6-5	-	TRBJ2-1	-	TGTGCCAGCAATTACCGGGACGTCTACAATGGGCAGTTCTTC	CASNYRDVYNGQFF
TRBV5-1	TRBD2	TRBJ2-7	-	TGCGCCAGCGGGACTAGCGGGAGCTCCAAAGGCGAGCAGTACTTC	CASGTSGSSKGEQYF
TRBV29-1	TRBD1	TRBJ2-5	many	TGCAGCGTCATGAGACAGGGGGCTACAGAGACCCAGTACTTC	CSVMRQGATETQYF
TRBV5-1	TRBD1	TRBJ2-2	-	TGCGCCAGCAGCAAGGGGACAGGGGTCTGGACCGGGGAGCTGTTTTTT	CASSKGTGVWTGELFF
TRBV7-8	-	TRBJ2-2	-	TGTGCCAGCGGCTTAGGTCGTGGGACGAACACCGGGGAGCTGTTTTTT	CASGLGRGTNTGELFF
TRBV28	TRBD2	TRBJ2-5	-	TGTGCCAGCAGTTTATATCTAGCGGGAGGGGAGAGGGAAGAGACCCAGTACTTC	CASSLYLAGGEREETQYF
TRBV4-1	TRBD1	TRBJ2-2	few	TGCGCCAGCAGCCCCGACAGGGGGCCGAACACCGGGGAGCTGTTTTTT	CASSPDRGPNTGELFF
TRBV29-1	-	TRBJ1-1	few	TGCAGTGTTGCAGGGGCCTGGGGGATGAACACTGAAGCTTTCTTT	CSVAGAWGMNTEAFF
TRBV4-1	TRBD1	TRBJ2-3	-	TGCGCCAGCAGCCTAGGGCGTGGCAGGGGGCGAGATACGCAGTATTTT	CASSLGRGRGRDTQYF
TRBV11-2	-	TRBJ1-2	-	TGTGCCAGCAGCTTAGATTTGGGGTCGGCGGGTTACAGGATTGGCTACACCTTC	CASSLDLGSAGYRIGYTF
TRBV4-2	TRBD2	TRBJ2-7	-	TGTACCAGCAGCCAAGATGTAATAGGGACTAACTGGGACGAGCAGTACTTC	CTSSQDVIGTNWDEQYF
TRBV11-2	-	TRBJ2-3	-	TGTGCCAGCAGGACGGACCCAGCTATGCGCCTCGCGATTACAGATACGCAGTATTTT	CASRTDPAMRLAITDTQYF